This entry lists 8 T cell receptor beta chains sequenced from one sample in a study of blood T cell repertoires in COVID-19. TCRdb's table, derived via immunoSEQ multiplex PCR, lists solely in-frame clones and lacks some. The data hold about 390,000 clones, with approximately 87% observed a single time. What was sequenced was PBMCs or T cells enriched from blood (not recorded which). The receptors were gathered from a woman aged 45 to 65 who had recovered from COVID-19.

The CDR3 is CASSGGQNYGYTF. DNA of the CDR3: TGTGCCAGCAGTGGAGGACAGAACTATGGCTACACCTTC. This sequence joins TRBV7-2 and TRBJ1-2; D may be TRBD1 (6 bases). This CDR3 is 13 amino acids long. Germline V gene sequence: CDR1 SGHTA, CDR2 FQGNSA. The V and J ends lost 6 bases and 2 bases respectively, with 10 bases between them.

The rearrangement links TRBV3-1 (or the pseudogene TRBV3-2) to TRBJ1-1; tentative D call: TRBD1 (5 bases). This CDR3 has 11 residues. The V end was cut by 7 bases, the J end by 4 bases, with 7 bases between. The V gene's germline CDR1 is LGHDT and CDR2 YNNKEL (reference sequence). CDR3 nucleotides: TGTGCCAGCAACGGGGGCACTGAAGCTTTCTTT. Its protein is CASNGGTEAFF.

V is TRBV7-9 and J is TRBJ1-2, with TRBD1 identical over 8 bases. Per germline, CDR1 SEHNR and CDR2 FQNEAQ (reference sequence). The CDR3 runs 15 residues. Trimming took 4 bases from V and 5 from J; bases not matched to a gene: 9. The DNA of the CDR3 is TGTGCCAGCAGCTCGAGAAACAGGGGGGTGTATGGCTACACCTTC. It yields the protein CASSSRNRGVYGYTF.

The rearrangement joins TRBV3-1 (or the pseudogene TRBV3-2) to TRBJ2-3; no definite D call. This CDR3 spans 12 amino acids. The V end was cut by 1 base, the J end by 3 bases, with 2 bases between. Germline CDR1 and CDR2: LGHDT and YNNKEL (reference sequence). CDR3 amino acids: CASSQVTDTQYF. CDR3 sequence (DNA): TGTGCCAGCAGCCAAGTAACAGATACGCAGTATTTT.

The V call is TRBV12-5, the J call TRBJ1-4; 8 positions match TRBD1. This CDR3 contains 15 residues. V lost 7 bases to trimming and J lost 4 bases; unmatched junction nucleotides: 8. The germline V gene has CDR1 LGHNT and CDR2 FRNRAP. Here the CDR3 DNA reads TGTGCTAGTGTTCGCGGGACAGGAATTAATGAAAAACTGTTTTTT. It encodes CASVRGTGINEKLFF. Using reference TRBV12-5 and TRBJ1-4 for the parts outside the CDR3, the full variable domain is DARVTQTPRHKVTEMGQEVTMRCQPILGHNTVFWYRQTMMQGLELLAYFRNRAPLDDSGMPKDRFSAEMPDATLATLKIQPSEPRDSAVYFCASVRGTGINEKLFFGSGTQLSVL.

The chain links TRBV15 to TRBJ1-6; no firm D call. CDR1 and CDR2 (germline): LNHNV, YYDKDF (reference sequence). This CDR3 has 11 amino acids. Trimming stripped 5 bases from V and 7 bases from J, with 3 bases between. CDR3 residues: CATSQNSPLHF. As DNA, the CDR3 is TGTGCCACCAGCCAGAATTCACCCCTCCACTTT.

The chain employs TRBV14 and TRBJ1-4; D is perhaps TRBD1 (6 bases). The CDR3 consists of 15 residues. The V gene's germline CDR1 is SGHDN and CDR2 FVKESK. The V end was cut by 5 bases, the J end by 9 bases, with 19 bases between. CDR3 nucleotide sequence: TGTGCCAGCAGCACCCGGACGGGACAAGCACAAAAACTGTTTTTT. This codes for CASSTRTGQAQKLFF. The full variable domain, its missing parts supplied by reference TRBV14 and TRBJ1-4, is EAGVTQFPSHSVIEKGQTVTLRCDPISGHDNLYWYRRVMGKEIKFLLHFVKESKQDESGMPNNRFLAERTGGTYSTLKVQPAELEDSGVYFCASSTRTGQAQKLFFGSGTQLSVL.

This chain connects TRBV10-3 to TRBJ2-3; 10 bases fit TRBD1. The CDR3 runs 15 residues. Germline V lookup: CDR1 ENHRY, CDR2 SYGVKD. The trim removed 7 bases at V and 1 base at J, leaving 5 bases unmatched. CDR3 in amino acids: CAITRGTGGTDTQYF. The CDR3 DNA reads as TGTGCCATCACTAGAGGGACAGGGGGCACAGATACGCAGTATTTT.